The rows below give T cell receptor beta chains drawn from one sample of a study of T cell repertoires in ileal Crohn's disease. Clones were read by immunoSEQ multiplex PCR, and TCRdb kept only the in-frame ones, dropping some. Of some 28,000 clones in the sample, roughly 81% are singletons; the top ten hold 5.5% to 7%. The sequencing input was ileal tissue. The receptors derive from an adult with Crohn's disease. Both conserved end residues are trimmed from each CDR3. Size is stated for part of the rows, as once, few or many counts, or as a class when the clone is expanded.

cdr3_length	v_call	j_call	clone_size	cdr3_aa
13	TRBV6-1	TRBJ1-2	.	ASSEAIKLFYGYT
11	TRBV6-1	TRBJ1-2	few	ASSGQGIYGYT
12	TRBV27	TRBJ2-7	.	ASSTTGGWYEQY
12	TRBV2	TRBJ1-5	.	ASRGPGEGQPQH
14	TRBV4-3	TRBJ2-7	.	ASSHSDRELGYEQY
14	TRBV19	TRBJ1-5	.	ASRDGTLKVNQPQH
16	TRBV28	TRBJ2-5	.	ASSLVNLWSWVGETQY
13	TRBV7-8	TRBJ2-5	.	ASREPGTVRETQY
13	TRBV4-3	TRBJ1-4	.	ASSQGGQANEKLF
10	TRBV9	TRBJ2-7	few	ASSPQGVEQY
13	TRBV5-1	TRBJ1-2	.	ASSLRTGENYGYT
13	TRBV11-3	TRBJ2-5	.	ASSLGGTDQETQY
13	TRBV5-8	TRBJ1-4	few	ASSLVQVTNEKLF
15	TRBV7-9	TRBJ1-3	.	ASSLSTGLYSGNTIY
13	TRBV7-2	TRBJ2-7	.	ASSLTRDRPGEQY
11	TRBV18	TRBJ1-5	.	ASSPTRDSSQH
13	TRBV10-3	TRBJ2-3	.	AIRDPSGDPDTQY
12	TRBV5-4	TRBJ2-7	.	ASSLDSPTYEQY
11	TRBV27	TRBJ2-1	once	ASSRGNHNEQF
11	TRBV11-3	TRBJ2-5	.	ASSLNYGETQY
16	TRBV4-1	TRBJ2-7	once	ASSQDPVPAGVFYEQY
11	TRBV11-3	TRBJ2-3	.	ASSVQGTDTQY
11	TRBV28	TRBJ2-7	.	ASSWDSFYEQY
11	TRBV18	TRBJ1-2	.	ASSQQTNYGYT